Listed below are T cell receptor beta chains from one sample, sequenced in a study of tumor-infiltrating lymphocytes in primary liver carcinoma. A single record per CDR3 protein comes from TCRdb applying MiXCR to the multiplex PCR reads. The data show 150,000 to 200,000 distinct CDR3 sequences, around 81% seen once. The sequencing sample was made of tumor tissue from primary liver carcinoma. These receptors originate from a man in his forties or fifties with primary liver carcinoma and hepatitis B virus infection. CDR3s include the opening cysteine and the closing phenylalanine or tryptophan. The D gene is left open where the match is weak. Clone size is stated in some rows and not others, as once, few, many or a class when expanded.

d_gene	v_gene	j_gene	abundance	CDR3nt	CDR3aa
-	TRBV29-1	TRBJ2-5	-	TGCAGCGTTCCATTCCCGGGAGTGGAGACCCAGTACTTC	CSVPFPGVETQYF
-	TRBV5-4	TRBJ2-2	-	TGTGCCAGCAGCTCGACTAGAGCGAACAGAGGGAAGCTCTTTTTT	CASSSTRANRGKLFF
-	TRBV11-2	TRBJ2-6	-	TGTGCCATCCAGCGGCCGCGCTCTGGGGTCAACGTCCTAACTTTC	CAIQRPRSGVNVLTF
-	TRBV6-6	TRBJ2-7	-	TGTGCCAGCATTTCCGGGACGGCCGCCGAGCAGTACTTC	CASISGTAAEQYF
TRBD2	TRBV14	TRBJ2-1	many	TGTGCCAGCAGGAGTGAAAAAGCGGGAGTGAAAAATGAGCAGTTCTTC	CASRSEKAGVKNEQFF
TRBD2	TRBV20-1	TRBJ2-5	many	TGCAGTGCCCTAAGTGTCAGCGGGAGAGTAGGGGAGACCCAGTACTTC	CSALSVSGRVGETQYF
-	TRBV10-3	TRBJ2-1	many	TGTGCCATCAGTGGGCTGGGGGGCTCCTACAATGAGCAGTTCTTC	CAISGLGGSYNEQFF
TRBD2	TRBV12-3/TRBV12-4	TRBJ2-1	-	TGTGTCAGCAGTTTAACTAGCGGGAGTAGTCAGCAGTTCTTC	CVSSLTSGSSQQFF
-	TRBV6-1	TRBJ2-5	-	TGTGTCAGCAGTGAAGGAGGTAGCCGAGAGATCCAGTACTTC	CVSSEGGSREIQYF
TRBD1	TRBV5-4	TRBJ2-4	-	TGTGCCAGCAGCAAGGGGGCTGTGCTAGCCAAAAACATTCAGTACTTC	CASSKGAVLAKNIQYF
-	TRBV21-1	TRBJ2-7	-	TGTGTCAGCAGCAAAGCGCTAGCGGGAGGATTGTACGAGCAGTACTTC	CVSSKALAGGLYEQYF
-	TRBV19	TRBJ2-1	-	TGTGTCAGTAGTCTCCGGGACAATGAGCAGTTCTTC	CVSSLRDNEQFF
-	TRBV7-3	TRBJ1-1	-	TGTGCCAGCAGCTTAACCGGAAGAACTAAAGCTTTCTTT	CASSLTGRTKAFF
TRBD2	TRBV5-1	TRBJ2-2	-	TGCGCCAGCAGGCCGGAACCGGGAGGGAACACCGGGGAGCTGTTTTTT	CASRPEPGGNTGELFF
-	TRBV11-3	TRBJ2-1	-	TGTGCCAGCATCTTAGGGGTCAGCCACAATGAGCATTTCTTC	CASILGVSHNEHFF
-	TRBV6-1	TRBJ1-5	-	TGTGCCAGCAGTGGAGACCATAGCAATCAGCCCCAGGATTTC	CASSGDHSNQPQDF
-	TRBV5-5	TRBJ1-3	-	TGTACCAGCAGCGCCGGGAGGGATCTCTTTTCTGGAAACGCCATATATTTT	CTSSAGRDLFSGNAIYF
-	TRBV7-9	TRBJ2-7	-	TGTGCCAGTGGCAGATCCGTGGCAGGGCCCGAGCAGTACTTC	CASGRSVAGPEQYF
TRBD2	TRBV12-3/TRBV12-4	TRBJ2-1	-	TGTGCCAGCAGTGATCCGGGACTAGTAACCTACAATAAGCAGTTCTTC	CASSDPGLVTYNKQFF
-	TRBV29-1	TRBJ2-2	-	TGCAGCGTTCTTACTAACGGGGCGAACACCGGGGTGCTGTTTTTT	CSVLTNGANTGVLFF
-	TRBV10-1	TRBJ2-5	-	TGCGCCAGCAGTGAAACCGTAACCCCGGAGACCCAATACTTC	CASSETVTPETQYF
-	TRBV29-1	TRBJ1-2	once	TGCCGCGTTCCAGCGGCCTCGGCGGACGGTTACACTTTC	CRVPAASADGYTF
-	TRBV2	TRBJ2-5	-	TGTGCCAGCATGCGACAGGAAGAGACCCAGTGCTTC	CASMRQEETQCF
-	TRBV29-1	TRBJ1-3	-	TGCAGTGCAAAGCGTAACGGAAACACCATATATTTT	CSAKRNGNTIYF
TRBD1	TRBV12-3/TRBV12-4	TRBJ1-2	-	TGTGCCAGCAGTCTGACAGGGCAAGATCATGGCTACACCTTC	CASSLTGQDHGYTF
-	TRBV5-1	TRBJ2-1	-	TGCGCCAGCAGTCGTGAGGGCCAAATCTACGAGCAGTTCTTC	CASSREGQIYEQFF
-	TRBV5-4	TRBJ2-3	once	TGTGCCGACTGGGATAGGGGACTCACAGATACGCAGTATTTT	CADWDRGLTDTQYF
-	TRBV6-1	TRBJ2-3	-	TGTGCCAGCGAGCTTGTCAGGGGAGGCAATCAGTCCCAGTATTTT	CASELVRGGNQSQYF
-	TRBV10-3	TRBJ2-4	-	TGTGCCATCCGGGAGGCCAGGGGCCTCAAAAACATTCAGTGCTTC	CAIREARGLKNIQCF
TRBD1	TRBV5-4	TRBJ2-7	once	TGTACCAGCAGTGGACAGGGCTCCTACGAGCAGTACTTC	CTSSGQGSYEQYF
-	TRBV6-1	TRBJ2-5	-	TGTGGCAGCAGTGGTGAAGGCGGTGGGGAGACCCAGTACTTC	CGSSGEGGGETQYF
TRBD2	TRBV7-8	TRBJ2-7	few	TGTGCCAGTAGCCTGAAGGGAGGGATTACAGTTACCCTCGAGCAGTACTTC	CASSLKGGITVTLEQYF
TRBD2	TRBV4-2	TRBJ2-6	-	TGTGCCAGCAGCCATGCCAGGAGCGGGAGGGCTGGGGCCAACGTCCTGACCTTC	CASSHARSGRAGANVLTF
-	TRBV11-2	TRBJ2-4	-	TGTGCCAGCAGCTTACAAGCCAAAAACATCGAGTACTTC	CASSLQAKNIEYF
-	TRBV4-3	TRBJ2-5	-	TGCGCCAGTAGCCAAGATTTGGGGGATACCCAGTACTTC	CASSQDLGDTQYF
-	TRBV5-5	TRBJ2-1	once	-	CASSLYVLVGHGSNEQFF
-	TRBV7-9	TRBJ2-5	-	TGTGCCAGCAGCGGACTAACGGGAGTCCAAGAGACCCAGTACTTC	CASSGLTGVQETQYF
-	TRBV20-1	TRBJ1-4	-	TGCAGTGCTGGGGGCGTGGTGGAGGAAAAACTGTTTTTT	CSAGGVVEEKLFF
-	TRBV4-3	TRBJ2-3	-	TGCGCCAGCAGCCCGGACACGGATACGCAGTATTTT	CASSPDTDTQYF
-	TRBV28	TRBJ1-1	-	TGTACCAGCAGGATCACAAGAGATGAAGCTTTCTTT	CTSRITRDEAFF
TRBD1	TRBV29-1	TRBJ2-3	-	TGTAGCGTTTCCGGGACAGGGGAGTCAGATACGGAGTATTTT	CSVSGTGESDTEYF
-	TRBV11-3	TRBJ2-1	-	TGTGCCAGCAGCTTAGGTAAAGCTGGAGGGCGAAGGGGGCAGTTCTTC	CASSLGKAGGRRGQFF
TRBD2	TRBV12-3/TRBV12-4	TRBJ2-7	once	TGTGCCAGCACTTTAGAATGGTGGGAGGGGCTAAGATACGAGCAGTACTTC	CASTLEWWEGLRYEQYF
-	TRBV29-1	TRBJ1-2	-	TGCAGCGTTGGGACACCATCAGGAACTCAAATGGCTAACTATGGCTACACCTTC	CSVGTPSGTQMANYGYTF
-	TRBV28	TRBJ2-2	-	TGTGTCAGCAGTCCACCCACTAGATATATCGGGGAGCTGTTTTTT	CVSSPPTRYIGELFF
TRBD1	TRBV29-1	TRBJ1-2	-	TGCAGCATGTCGGCACAGGGGGCCGGCAACTATGGCTACACCTTC	CSMSAQGAGNYGYTF
-	TRBV11-3	TRBJ2-1	-	TGTGCCAACAGCTTAGGGCGGCGGGATACTCGGGGGTCCTACAGTGAGCAGTTCTTC	CANSLGRRDTRGSYSEQFF
TRBD2	TRBV11-2	TRBJ2-5	-	TGTGCCAGAAGCTTTGTTAGGCTTCTAGCGGGAGGGCGGGGAGAGACCCAGTACTTC	CARSFVRLLAGGRGETQYF
TRBD2	TRBV11-2	TRBJ2-7	-	TGTGCCAGCATACAGGGACTAGCGGGAGCGTGGTCCTACGAGCAGTACTTC	CASIQGLAGAWSYEQYF
-	TRBV12-3/TRBV12-4	TRBJ1-6	-	TGTGCCAGCAGTTTTGGGTATCACTCACCCTTCCACTTT	CASSFGYHSPFHF
-	TRBV6-2/TRBV6-3	TRBJ2-1	-	TGTGCCAGCAGTTACCAACTAGTCAGTCAGCAGTTCTTT	CASSYQLVSQQFF
-	TRBV11-2	TRBJ2-2	-	TGTGCCAGGAGCTTAGATCATTGGGGTAGGGTCACCGGGGAGCTGTTTTTT	CARSLDHWGRVTGELFF
-	TRBV5-4	TRBJ2-5	-	TGTGCCAGCAACTTGAACTGGGACGGCCAAGAGAGCCAGTACTTC	CASNLNWDGQESQYF
-	TRBV7-9	TRBJ1-5	-	TGTACCAGCAGCAGCGCCGCCGGCCCATCGGAGGGGAAGGCGGCAAAGCAGCACCAGCATTTT	CTSSSAAGPSEGKAAKQHQHF
-	TRBV29-1	TRBJ1-1	-	TGCAGTATTGAATCTGGGGTCACTGAAGCTTTCTTT	CSIESGVTEAFF